A selection of T cell receptor beta chains follows, all from one sample in a study of neurological immune-mediated disorders. TCRdb reanalysed the 5' RACE reads using MiXCR and keeps one entry per CDR3 protein. In the table there are roughly 48,000 distinct CDR3 sequences, roughly 13% of which are singletons. The sequencing sample was made of PBMCs. The source of these receptors is a male donor with HTLV-1-associated myelopathy (HAM/TSP). Both conserved end residues are part of each CDR3. The D gene is left open where the match is weak.

TRBV7-8 | NA | 13 | CASGMEVWETQYF
TRBV18 | NA | 14 | CASSPGGGVYEQYF
TRBV20-1 | NA | 14 | CSASAREGHEKLFF
TRBV6-5 | NA | 16 | CASSYVGLRGSHGYTF
TRBV6-5 | NA | 12 | CASSYRNSPLHF
TRBV5-1 | TRBD1 | 15 | CASSLGQGRSHIQYF
TRBV4-1 | TRBD1 | 16 | CASSQDTPDRGEKLFF
TRBV10-3 | TRBD1 | 15 | CATSSRTGADSPLHF
TRBV28 | NA | 15 | CASSRGQSLSYEQYF
TRBV7-8 | NA | 14 | CASSPLVNTGELFF
TRBV5-5 | TRBD2 | 17 | CASSLGASGGYTDTQYF
TRBV5-1 | NA | 16 | CASSLGVGASTDTQYF
TRBV3-1 | TRBD2 | 16 | CASSQGPSGAYNEQFF
TRBV7-8 | TRBD1 | 16 | CASSHRGQVDTGELFF
TRBV5-1 | NA | 16 | CASSDPRESERNTIYF
TRBV6-2/TRBV6-3 | NA | 13 | CASRRGPGETQYF
TRBV5-5 | NA | 19 | CASSPVGGRATKSSGELFF
TRBV7-9 | TRBD1 | 15 | CASSSWSGQGYEQYF
TRBV30 | NA | 13 | CAWSVRQDTEAFF
TRBV7-9 | TRBD1 | 17 | CASSFRDRISGANVLTF
TRBV5-5 | NA | 14 | CASSPSGYEETQYF
TRBV5-1 | NA | 13 | CASRAVINYGYTF
TRBV4-2 | NA | 16 | CASSQVLDSYNSPLHF
TRBV9 | TRBD2 | 17 | CASSVESGGTLPQEQFF
TRBV20-1 | NA | 15 | CSASYHRGGAYGYTF
TRBV24-1 | NA | 16 | CATSDSRVGGGETQYF
TRBV5-5 | NA | 16 | CASSSLGASSNQPQHF
TRBV19 | NA | 17 | CASSIVRRRGLNYGYTF
TRBV29-1 | TRBD2 | 15 | CSVLHGATWGGEQFF
TRBV11-1 | NA | 14 | CASATRDTTYEQYF
TRBV4-1 | NA | 15 | CASSQRDSSNQPQHF
TRBV4-3 | NA | 15 | CASSQDSLSAYEQYF
TRBV28 | NA | 13 | CASNFLGNQPQHF
TRBV20-1 | TRBD2 | 16 | CSARDGRSGGALEQFF
TRBV29-1 | NA | 13 | CSVVIYSGNTIYF
TRBV4-3 | TRBD2 | 16 | CASSQAAGVSTDTQYF
TRBV5-1 | TRBD1 | 14 | CASSSGQHLYEQYF
TRBV19 | TRBD2 | 12 | CASSPREGEQFF
TRBV2 | TRBD2 | 15 | CASSERGNLISTQYF
TRBV10-3 | NA | 13 | CAIGAGTSYEQYF
TRBV20-1 | TRBD2 | 17 | CSAPPGLAGAGRETQYF
TRBV29-1 | NA | 12 | CSAGRTQETQYF
TRBV6-5 | NA | 13 | CASSYSRGYEQYF
TRBV12-3/TRBV12-4 | NA | 14 | CASSFFYREGEQYF
TRBV5-1 | NA | 14 | CASSFTRDGTEAFF